This T cell receptor (beta chain) was retrieved from a study of technical replicates of blood from several donors. Profiled with immunoSEQ multiplex PCR; TCRdb holds only in-frame clones, not every one. Among around 84,000 clones listed, roughly 92% were seen once. The CDR3 has 16 amino acids. Germline lookup yields CDR1 PRHDT and CDR2 FYEKMQ (reference sequence). V dropped 3 bases and J dropped 6; count of bases not matched to a gene: 13. This chain connects TRBV13 to TRBJ1-2; 7 bases agree with TRBD1. The clonotype was recovered from a human donor in good health. Sequenced sample: T cells isolated from PBMCs. This CDR3 reads CASSFSGGMGFHGYTF. As DNA, the CDR3 is TGTGCCAGCAGCTTTTCAGGGGGTATGGGTTTTCATGGCTACACCTTC.